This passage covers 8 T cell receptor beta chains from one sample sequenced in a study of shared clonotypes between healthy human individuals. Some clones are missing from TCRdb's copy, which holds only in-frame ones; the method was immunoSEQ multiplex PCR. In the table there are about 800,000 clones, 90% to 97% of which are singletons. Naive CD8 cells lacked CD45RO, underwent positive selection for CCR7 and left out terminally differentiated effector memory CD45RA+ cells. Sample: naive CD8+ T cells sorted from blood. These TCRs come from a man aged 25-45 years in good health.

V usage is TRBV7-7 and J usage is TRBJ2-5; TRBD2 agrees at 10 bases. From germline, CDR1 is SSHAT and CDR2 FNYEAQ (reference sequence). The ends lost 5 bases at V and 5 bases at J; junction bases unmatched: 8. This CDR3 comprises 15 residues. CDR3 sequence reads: CASSLLAGERETQYF. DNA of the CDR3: TGTGCCAGCAGCCTCCTAGCGGGAGAGCGGGAGACCCAGTACTTC. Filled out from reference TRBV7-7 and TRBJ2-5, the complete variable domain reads GAGVSQSPRYKVTKRGQDVTLRCDPISSHATLYWYQQALGQGPEFLTYFNYEAQPDKSGLPSDRFSAERPEGSISTLTIQRTEQRDSAMYRCASSLLAGERETQYFGPGTRLLVL.

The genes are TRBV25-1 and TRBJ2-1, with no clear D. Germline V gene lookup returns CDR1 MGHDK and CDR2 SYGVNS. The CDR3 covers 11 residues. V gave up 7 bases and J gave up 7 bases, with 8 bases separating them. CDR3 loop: CASKKGNEQFF. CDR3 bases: TGTGCCAGCAAAAAGGGAAATGAGCAGTTCTTC.

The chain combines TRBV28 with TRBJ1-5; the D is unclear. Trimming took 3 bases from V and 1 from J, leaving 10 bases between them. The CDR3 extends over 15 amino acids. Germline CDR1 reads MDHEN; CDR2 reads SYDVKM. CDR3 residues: CASSLASGSNQPQHF. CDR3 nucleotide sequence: TGTGCCAGCAGTTTGGCCTCCGGGAGCAATCAGCCCCAGCATTTT.

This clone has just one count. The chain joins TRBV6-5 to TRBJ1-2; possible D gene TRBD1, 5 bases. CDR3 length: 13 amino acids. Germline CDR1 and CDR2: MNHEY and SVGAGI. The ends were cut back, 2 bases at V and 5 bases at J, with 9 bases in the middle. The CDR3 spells CASSYHDRYGYTF. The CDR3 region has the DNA TGTGCCAGCAGTTACCACGACAGATATGGCTACACCTTC.

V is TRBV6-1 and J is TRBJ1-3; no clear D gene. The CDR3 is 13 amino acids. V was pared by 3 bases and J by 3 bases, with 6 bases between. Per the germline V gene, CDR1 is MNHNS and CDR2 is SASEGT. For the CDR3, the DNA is TGTGCCAGCAGTGAGGGAATTGGAAACACCATATATTTT. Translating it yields CASSEGIGNTIYF.

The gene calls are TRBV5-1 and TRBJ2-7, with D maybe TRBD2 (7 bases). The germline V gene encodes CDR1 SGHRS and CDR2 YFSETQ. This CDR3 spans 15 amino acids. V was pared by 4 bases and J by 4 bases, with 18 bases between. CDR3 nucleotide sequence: TGCGCCAGCAGCCCCAGGACGGGGGGCCAATACGAGCAGTACTTC. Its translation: CASSPRTGGQYEQYF.

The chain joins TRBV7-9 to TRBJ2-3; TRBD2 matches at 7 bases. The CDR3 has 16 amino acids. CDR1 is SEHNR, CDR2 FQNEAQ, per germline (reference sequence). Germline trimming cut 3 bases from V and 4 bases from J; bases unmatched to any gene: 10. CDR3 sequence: CASSLSAGVSADTQYF. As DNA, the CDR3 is TGTGCCAGCAGCTTGAGTGCGGGAGTGAGTGCAGATACGCAGTATTTT.

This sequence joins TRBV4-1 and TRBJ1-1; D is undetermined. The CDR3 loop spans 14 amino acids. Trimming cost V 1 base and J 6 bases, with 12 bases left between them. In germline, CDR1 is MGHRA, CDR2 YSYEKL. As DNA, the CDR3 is TGCGCCAGCAGCCAAGTGGGCCAAATGGCTGAAGCTTTCTTT. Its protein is CASSQVGQMAEAFF.